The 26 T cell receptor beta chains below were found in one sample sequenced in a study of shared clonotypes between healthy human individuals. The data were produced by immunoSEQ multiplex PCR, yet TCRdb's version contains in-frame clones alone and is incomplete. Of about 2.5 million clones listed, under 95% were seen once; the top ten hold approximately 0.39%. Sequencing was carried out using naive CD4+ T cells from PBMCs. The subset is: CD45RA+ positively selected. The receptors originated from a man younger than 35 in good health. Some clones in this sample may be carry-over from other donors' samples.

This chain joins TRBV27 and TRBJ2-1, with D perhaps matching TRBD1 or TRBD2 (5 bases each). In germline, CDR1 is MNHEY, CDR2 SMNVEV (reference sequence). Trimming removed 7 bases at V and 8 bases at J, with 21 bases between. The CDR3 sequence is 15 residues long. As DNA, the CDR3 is TGTGCCAGCACCCCTCGGCGGGTTCGGGGCCATGAGCAGTTCTTC. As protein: CASTPRRVRGHEQFF.

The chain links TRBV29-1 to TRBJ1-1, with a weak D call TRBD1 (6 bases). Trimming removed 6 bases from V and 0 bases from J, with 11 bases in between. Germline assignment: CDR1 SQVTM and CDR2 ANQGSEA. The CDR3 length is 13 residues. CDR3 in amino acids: CSVSGVLNTEAFF. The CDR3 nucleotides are TGCAGCGTGTCAGGGGTTTTGAACACTGAAGCTTTCTTT.

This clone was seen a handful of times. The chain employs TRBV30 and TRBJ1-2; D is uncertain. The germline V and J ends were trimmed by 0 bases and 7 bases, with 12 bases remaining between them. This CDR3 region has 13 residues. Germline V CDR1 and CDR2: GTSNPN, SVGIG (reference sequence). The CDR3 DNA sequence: TGTGCCTGGAGTGTATCCCATGAGGGTGGCTACACCTTC. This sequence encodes CAWSVSHEGGYTF.

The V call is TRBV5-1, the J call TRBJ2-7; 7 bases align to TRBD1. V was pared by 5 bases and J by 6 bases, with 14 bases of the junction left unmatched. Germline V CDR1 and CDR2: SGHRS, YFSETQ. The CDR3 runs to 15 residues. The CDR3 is CASRFTGTAEGEQYF. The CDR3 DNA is TGCGCCAGCAGGTTTACCGGGACAGCCGAGGGCGAGCAGTACTTC. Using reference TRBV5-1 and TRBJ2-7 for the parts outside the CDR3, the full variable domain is KAGVTQTPRYLIKTRGQQVTLSCSPISGHRSVSWYQQTPGQGLQFLFEYFSETQRNKGNFPGRFSGRQFSNSRSEMNVSTLELGDSALYLCASRFTGTAEGEQYFGPGTRLTVT.

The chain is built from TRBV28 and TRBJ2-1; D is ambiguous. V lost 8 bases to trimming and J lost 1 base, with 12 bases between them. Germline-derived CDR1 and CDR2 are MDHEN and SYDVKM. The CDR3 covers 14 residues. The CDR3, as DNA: TGTGCCAGCCTTGCGACCGCTTCCTACAATGAGCAGTTCTTC. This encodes CASLATASYNEQFF.

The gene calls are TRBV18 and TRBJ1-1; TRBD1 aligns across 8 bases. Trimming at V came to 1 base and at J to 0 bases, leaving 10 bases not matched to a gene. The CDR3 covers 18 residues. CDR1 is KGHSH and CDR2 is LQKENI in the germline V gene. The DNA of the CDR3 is TGTGCCAGCTCACCACGTGGGACAGGCGCTCATATGAACACTGAAGCTTTCTTT. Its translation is CASSPRGTGAHMNTEAFF.

CDR3 residues: CASSKLDPLRDTGELFF. As DNA, the CDR3 is TGTGCCAGCAGCAAATTAGACCCCCTGAGGGACACCGGGGAGCTGTTTTTT. The chain employs TRBV21-1 and TRBJ2-2; the table assigns TRBD2, which was not confirmed against the DNA. TRBV21-1 counts as a pseudogene. This CDR3 is 17 amino acids long.

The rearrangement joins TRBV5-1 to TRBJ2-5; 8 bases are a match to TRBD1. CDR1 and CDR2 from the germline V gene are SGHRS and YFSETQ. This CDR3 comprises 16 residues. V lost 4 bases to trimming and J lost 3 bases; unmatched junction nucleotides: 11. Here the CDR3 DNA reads TGCGCCAGCAGCACTTTTAGGCAGGGGGCAAAAGAGACCCAGTACTTC. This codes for CASSTFRQGAKETQYF.

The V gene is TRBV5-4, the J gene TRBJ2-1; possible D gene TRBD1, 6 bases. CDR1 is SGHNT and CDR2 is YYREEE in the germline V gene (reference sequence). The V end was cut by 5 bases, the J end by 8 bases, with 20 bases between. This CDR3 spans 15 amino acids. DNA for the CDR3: TGTGCCAGCAGGCCCCCCCCAGGGGCCGGCGATGAGCAGTTCTTC. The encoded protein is CASRPPPGAGDEQFF.

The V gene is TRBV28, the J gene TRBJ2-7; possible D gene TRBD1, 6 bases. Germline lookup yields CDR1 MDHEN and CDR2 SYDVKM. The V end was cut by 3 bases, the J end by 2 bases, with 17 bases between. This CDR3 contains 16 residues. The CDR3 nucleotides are TGTGCCAGCAGTTTTCCCCCCCTCCGGGACACCTACGAGCAGTACTTC. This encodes CASSFPPLRDTYEQYF.

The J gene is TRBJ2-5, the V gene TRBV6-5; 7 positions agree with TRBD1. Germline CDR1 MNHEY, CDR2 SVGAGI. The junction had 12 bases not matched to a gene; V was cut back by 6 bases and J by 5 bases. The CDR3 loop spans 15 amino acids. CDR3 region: CASSQNPHRGETQYF. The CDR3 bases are TGTGCCAGCAGCCAGAACCCTCACAGGGGTGAGACCCAGTACTTC.

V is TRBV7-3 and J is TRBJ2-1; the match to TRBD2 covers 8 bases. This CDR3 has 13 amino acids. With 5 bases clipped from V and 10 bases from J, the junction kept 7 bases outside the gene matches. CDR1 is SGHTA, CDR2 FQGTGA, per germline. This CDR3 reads CASSLLSGTEQFF. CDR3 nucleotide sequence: TGTGCCAGCAGCCTCCTTAGCGGGACCGAGCAGTTCTTC.

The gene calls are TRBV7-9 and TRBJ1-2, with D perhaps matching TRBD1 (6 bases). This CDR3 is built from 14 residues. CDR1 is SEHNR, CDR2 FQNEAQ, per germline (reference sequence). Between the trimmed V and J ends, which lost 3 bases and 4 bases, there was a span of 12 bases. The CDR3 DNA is TGTGCCAGCAGCTTTTTCCAGGGGACCTATGGCTACACCTTC. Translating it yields CASSFFQGTYGYTF.

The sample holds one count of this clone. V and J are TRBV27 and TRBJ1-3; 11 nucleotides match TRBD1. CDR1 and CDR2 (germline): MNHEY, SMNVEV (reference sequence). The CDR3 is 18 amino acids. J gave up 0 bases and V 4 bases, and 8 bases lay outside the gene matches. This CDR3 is CASSSTRTGGYSGNTIYF. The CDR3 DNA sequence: TGTGCCAGCAGTTCCACTAGGACAGGGGGCTACTCTGGAAACACCATATATTTT.

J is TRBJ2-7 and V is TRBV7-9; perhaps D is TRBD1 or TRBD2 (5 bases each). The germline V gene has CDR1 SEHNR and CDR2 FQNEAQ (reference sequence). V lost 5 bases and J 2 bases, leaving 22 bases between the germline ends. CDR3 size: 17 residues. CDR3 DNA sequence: TGTGCCAGCAGCCGACCCGGGGCAGGCCAAACCACCTACGAGCAGTACTTC. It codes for CASSRPGAGQTTYEQYF.

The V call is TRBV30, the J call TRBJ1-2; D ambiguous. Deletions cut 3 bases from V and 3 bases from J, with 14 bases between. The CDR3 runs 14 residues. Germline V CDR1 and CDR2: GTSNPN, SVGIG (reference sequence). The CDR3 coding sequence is TGTGCCTGGAGAGCCGGTTTCGGCCACTATGGCTACACCTTC. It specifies CAWRAGFGHYGYTF.

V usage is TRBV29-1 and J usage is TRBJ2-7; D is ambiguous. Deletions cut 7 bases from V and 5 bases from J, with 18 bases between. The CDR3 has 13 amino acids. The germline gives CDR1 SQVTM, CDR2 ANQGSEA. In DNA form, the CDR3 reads TGCAGCGCGGAAGGAGCGACAAGCGACGAGCAGTACTTC. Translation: CSAEGATSDEQYF.

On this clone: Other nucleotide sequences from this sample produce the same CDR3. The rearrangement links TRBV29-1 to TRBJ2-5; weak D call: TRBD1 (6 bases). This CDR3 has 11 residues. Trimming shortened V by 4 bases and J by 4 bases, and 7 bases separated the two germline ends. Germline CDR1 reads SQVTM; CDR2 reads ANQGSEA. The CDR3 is CSVVRGETQYF. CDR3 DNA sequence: TGCAGCGTTGTCAGGGGAGAGACCCAGTACTTC. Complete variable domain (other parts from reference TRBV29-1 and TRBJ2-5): SAVISQKPSRDICQRGTSLTIQCQVDSQVTMMFWYRQQPGQSLTLIATANQGSEATYESGFVIDKFPISRPNLTFSTLTVSNMSPEDSSIYLCSVVRGETQYFGPGTRLLVL.

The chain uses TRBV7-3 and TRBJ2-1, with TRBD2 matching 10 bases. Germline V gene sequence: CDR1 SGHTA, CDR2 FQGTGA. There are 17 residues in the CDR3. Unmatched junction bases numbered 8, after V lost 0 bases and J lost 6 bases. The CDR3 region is CASSLTRQSGRVNEQFF. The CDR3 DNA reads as TGTGCCAGCAGCTTAACTAGGCAAAGCGGGAGGGTCAATGAGCAGTTCTTC.

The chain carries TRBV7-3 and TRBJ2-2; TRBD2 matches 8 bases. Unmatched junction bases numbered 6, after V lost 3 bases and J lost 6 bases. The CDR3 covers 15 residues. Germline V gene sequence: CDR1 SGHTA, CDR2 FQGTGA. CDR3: CASSFSGTSPGELFF. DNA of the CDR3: TGTGCCAGCAGCTTTAGCGGGACTTCCCCCGGGGAGCTGTTTTTT. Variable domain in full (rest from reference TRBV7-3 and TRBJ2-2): GAGVSQTPSNKVTEKGKYVELRCDPISGHTALYWYRQSLGQGPEFLIYFQGTGAADDSGLPNDRFFAVRPEGSVSTLKIQRTERGDSAVYLCASSFSGTSPGELFFGEGSRLTVL.

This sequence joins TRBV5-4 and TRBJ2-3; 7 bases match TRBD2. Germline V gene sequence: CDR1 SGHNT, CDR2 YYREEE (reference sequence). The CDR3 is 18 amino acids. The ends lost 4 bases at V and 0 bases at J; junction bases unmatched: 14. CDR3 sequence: CASSVRSGASGSTDTQYF. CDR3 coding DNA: TGTGCCAGCAGCGTAAGATCCGGGGCTAGCGGAAGCACAGATACGCAGTATTTT.

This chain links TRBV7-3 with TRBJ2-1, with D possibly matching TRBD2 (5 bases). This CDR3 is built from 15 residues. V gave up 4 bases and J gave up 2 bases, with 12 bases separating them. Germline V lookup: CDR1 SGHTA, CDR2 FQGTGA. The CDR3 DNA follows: TGTGCCAGCAGCTCCCTGCCGGGGACCTACAATGAGCAGTTCTTC. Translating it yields CASSSLPGTYNEQFF.

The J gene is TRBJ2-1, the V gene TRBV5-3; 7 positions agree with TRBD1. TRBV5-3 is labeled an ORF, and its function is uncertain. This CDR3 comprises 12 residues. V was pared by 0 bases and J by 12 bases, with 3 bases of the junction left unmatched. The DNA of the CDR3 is TGTGCCAGAAGCTTGGATCCAGGGGGGCAGTTCTTC. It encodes CARSLDPGGQFF.

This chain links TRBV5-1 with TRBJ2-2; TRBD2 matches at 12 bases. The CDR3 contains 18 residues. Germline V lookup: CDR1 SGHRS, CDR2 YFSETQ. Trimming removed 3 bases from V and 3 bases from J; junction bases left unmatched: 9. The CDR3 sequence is CASSSAGTSGPDTGELFF. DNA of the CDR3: TGCGCCAGCAGCTCTGCCGGGACTAGCGGGCCTGACACCGGGGAGCTGTTTTTT.

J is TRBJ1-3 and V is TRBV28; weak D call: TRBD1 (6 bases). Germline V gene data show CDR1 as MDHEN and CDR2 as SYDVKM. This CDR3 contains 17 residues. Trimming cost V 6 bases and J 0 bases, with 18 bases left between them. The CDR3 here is CASSPADRNPSGNTIYF. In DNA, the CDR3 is TGTGCCAGCAGCCCAGCTGACAGGAACCCCTCTGGAAACACCATATATTTT.

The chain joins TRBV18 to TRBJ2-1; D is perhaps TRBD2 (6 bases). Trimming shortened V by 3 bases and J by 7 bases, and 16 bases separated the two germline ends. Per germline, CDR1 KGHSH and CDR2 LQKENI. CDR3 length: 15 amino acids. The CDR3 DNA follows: TGTGCCAGCTCACCGGATAGGAGGGCCGGGAATGAGCAGTTCTTC. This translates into CASSPDRRAGNEQFF.